This T cell receptor (beta chain) was observed in a study of shared clonotypes between healthy human individuals. Across the study: A couple of women and a few men aged 18 to 49 served as donors. Study-level results: A handful of donors shared around 5.2% of their naive CD4 clonotypes.

Among the donors, all were Caucasian adults who lived in Nashville, Tennessee. Every subset had its genomic DNA shared out evenly among several immunoSEQ plates. The repertoire was sequenced with immunoSEQ multiplex PCR; TCRdb's copy has only in-frame clones and lacks some. The table includes around 1,000,000 clones, 77% detected once. Trimming removed 6 bases at V and 1 base at J, with 15 bases between. CDR1 and CDR2 (germline): MNHNY, SVGAGI (reference sequence). The CDR3 runs 15 residues. As for this clone: Antigen: not known.

V is TRBV6-6 and J is TRBJ1-1; TRBD1 might be the D (5 bases). Sequencing input: memory CD4+ T cells from PBMCs. The subset is: CD45RA-negative fraction. The clonotype was recovered from a man aged 18 to 30 in good health. Some clones in this sample may be carry-over from other donors' samples. CDR3 DNA sequence: TGTGCCAGCAGCTATCCGGGGGTCCGGAACACTGAAGCTTTCTTT. As protein: CASSYPGVRNTEAFF.